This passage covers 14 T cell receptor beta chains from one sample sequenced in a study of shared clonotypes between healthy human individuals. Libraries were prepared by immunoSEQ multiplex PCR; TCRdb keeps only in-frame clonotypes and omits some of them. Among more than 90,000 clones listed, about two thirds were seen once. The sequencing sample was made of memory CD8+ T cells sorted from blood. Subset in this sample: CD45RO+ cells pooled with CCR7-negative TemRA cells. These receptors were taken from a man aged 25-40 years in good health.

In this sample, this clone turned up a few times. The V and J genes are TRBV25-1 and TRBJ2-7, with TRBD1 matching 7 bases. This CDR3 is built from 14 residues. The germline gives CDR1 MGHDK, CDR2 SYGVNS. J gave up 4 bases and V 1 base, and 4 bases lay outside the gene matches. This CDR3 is CASSESGQIYEQYF. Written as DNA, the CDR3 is TGTGCCAGCAGTGAATCGGGACAGATTTACGAGCAGTACTTC.

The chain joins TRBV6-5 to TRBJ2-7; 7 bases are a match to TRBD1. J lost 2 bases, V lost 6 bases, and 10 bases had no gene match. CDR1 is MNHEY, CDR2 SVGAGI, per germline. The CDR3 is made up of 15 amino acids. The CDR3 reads CASSGSGTEPYEQYF. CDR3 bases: TGTGCCAGCAGCGGGTCCGGGACAGAACCCTACGAGCAGTACTTC.

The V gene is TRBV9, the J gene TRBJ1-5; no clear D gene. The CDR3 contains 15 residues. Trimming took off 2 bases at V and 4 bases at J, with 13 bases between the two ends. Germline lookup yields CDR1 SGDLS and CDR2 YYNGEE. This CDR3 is CASSVSGQENQPQHF. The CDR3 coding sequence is TGTGCCAGCAGCGTCTCCGGGCAAGAGAATCAGCCCCAGCATTTT.

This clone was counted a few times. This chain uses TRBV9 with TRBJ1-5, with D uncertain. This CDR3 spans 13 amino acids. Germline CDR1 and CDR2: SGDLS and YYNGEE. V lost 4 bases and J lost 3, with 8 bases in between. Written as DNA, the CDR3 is TGTGCCAGCAGCTCCTCCCCCAATCAGCCCCAGCATTTT. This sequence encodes CASSSSPNQPQHF. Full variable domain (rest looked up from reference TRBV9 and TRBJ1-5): DSGVTQTPKHLITATGQRVTLRCSPRSGDLSVYWYQQSLDQGLQFLIQYYNGEERAKGNILERFSAQQFPDLHSELNLSSLELGDSALYFCASSSSPNQPQHFGDGTRLSIL.

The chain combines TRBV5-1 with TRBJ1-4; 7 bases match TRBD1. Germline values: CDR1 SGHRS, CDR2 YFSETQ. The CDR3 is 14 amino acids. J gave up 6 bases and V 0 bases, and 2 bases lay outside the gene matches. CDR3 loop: CASSLGGQDEKLFF. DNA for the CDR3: TGCGCCAGCAGCTTGGGTGGACAGGATGAAAAACTGTTTTTT.

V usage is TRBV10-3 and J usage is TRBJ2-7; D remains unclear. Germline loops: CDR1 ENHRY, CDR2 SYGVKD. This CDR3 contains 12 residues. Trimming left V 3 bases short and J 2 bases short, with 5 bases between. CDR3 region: CAISDSTYEQYF. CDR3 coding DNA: TGTGCCATCAGTGACAGTACCTACGAGCAGTACTTC.

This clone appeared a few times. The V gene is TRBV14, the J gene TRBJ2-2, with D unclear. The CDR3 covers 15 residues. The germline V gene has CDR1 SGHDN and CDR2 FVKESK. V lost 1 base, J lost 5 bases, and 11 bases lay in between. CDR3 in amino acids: CASSQVADITGELFF. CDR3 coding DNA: TGTGCCAGCAGCCAAGTTGCAGATATAACCGGGGAGCTGTTTTTT. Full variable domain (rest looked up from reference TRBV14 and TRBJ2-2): EAGVTQFPSHSVIEKGQTVTLRCDPISGHDNLYWYRRVMGKEIKFLLHFVKESKQDESGMPNNRFLAERTGGTYSTLKVQPAELEDSGVYFCASSQVADITGELFFGEGSRLTVL.

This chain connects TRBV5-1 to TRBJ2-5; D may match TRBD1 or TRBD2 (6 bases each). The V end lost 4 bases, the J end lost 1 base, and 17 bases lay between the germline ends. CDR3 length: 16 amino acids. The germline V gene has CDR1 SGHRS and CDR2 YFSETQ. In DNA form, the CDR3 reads TGCGCCAGCAGCCCGGGGGCGATTAGGGGCCAAGAGACCCAGTACTTC. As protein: CASSPGAIRGQETQYF.

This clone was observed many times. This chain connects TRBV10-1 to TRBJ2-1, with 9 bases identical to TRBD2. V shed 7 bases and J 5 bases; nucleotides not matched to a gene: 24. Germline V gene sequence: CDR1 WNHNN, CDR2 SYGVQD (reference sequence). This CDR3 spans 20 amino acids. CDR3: CASNFAPAGGPSLHHNEQFF. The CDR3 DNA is TGCGCCAGCAACTTCGCACCGGCGGGAGGGCCGAGTTTACACCACAATGAGCAGTTCTTC.

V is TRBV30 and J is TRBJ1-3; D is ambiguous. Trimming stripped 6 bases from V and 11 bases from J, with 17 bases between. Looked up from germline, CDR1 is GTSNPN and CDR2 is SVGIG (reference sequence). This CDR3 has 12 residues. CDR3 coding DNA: TGTGCCTGCGACCAGGAGCAAGTGGCCATATATTTT. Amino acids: CACDQEQVAIYF. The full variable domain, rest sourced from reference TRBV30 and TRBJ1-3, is SQTIHQWPATLVQPVGSPLSLECTVEGTSNPNLYWYRQAAGRGLQLLFYSVGIGQISSEVPQNLSASRPQDRQFILSSKKLLLSDSGFYLCACDQEQVAIYFGEGSWLTVV.

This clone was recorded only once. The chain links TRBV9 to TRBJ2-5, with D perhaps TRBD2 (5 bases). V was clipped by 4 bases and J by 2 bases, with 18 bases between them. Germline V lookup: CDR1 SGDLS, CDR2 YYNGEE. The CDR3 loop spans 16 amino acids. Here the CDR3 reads CASSPLSTAEQETQYF. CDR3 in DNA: TGTGCCAGCAGCCCCCTCTCCACAGCGGAACAAGAGACCCAGTACTTC.

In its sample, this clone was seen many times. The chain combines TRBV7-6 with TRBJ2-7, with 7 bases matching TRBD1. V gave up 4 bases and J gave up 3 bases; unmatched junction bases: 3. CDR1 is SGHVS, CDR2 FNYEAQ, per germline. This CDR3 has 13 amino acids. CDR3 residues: CASSSGQNYEQYF. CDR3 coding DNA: TGTGCCAGCAGCTCGGGACAGAACTACGAGCAGTACTTC. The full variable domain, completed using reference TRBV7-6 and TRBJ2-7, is GAGVSQSPRYKVTKRGQDVALRCDPISGHVSLYWYRQALGQGPEFLTYFNYEAQQDKSGLPNDRFSAERPEGSISTLTIQRTEQRDSAMYRCASSSGQNYEQYFGPGTRLTVT.

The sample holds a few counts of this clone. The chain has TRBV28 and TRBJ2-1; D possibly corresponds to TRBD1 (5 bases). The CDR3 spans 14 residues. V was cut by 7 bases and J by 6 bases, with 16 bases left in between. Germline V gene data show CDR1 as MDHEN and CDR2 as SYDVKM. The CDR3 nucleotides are TGTGCCAGCATACGGGTTGGGGCTGGCAATGAGCAGTTCTTC. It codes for CASIRVGAGNEQFF.

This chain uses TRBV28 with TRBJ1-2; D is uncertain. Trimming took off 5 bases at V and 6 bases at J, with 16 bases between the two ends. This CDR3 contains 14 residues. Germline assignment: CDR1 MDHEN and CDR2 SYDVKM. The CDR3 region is CASSPLWQQHGYTF. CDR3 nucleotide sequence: TGTGCCAGCAGTCCGCTCTGGCAGCAACATGGCTACACCTTC.